The entry that follows covers one TCR beta chain sequence. Its target is not known. These data come from a study of OX40 agonist ivuxolimab in advanced cancers. Turning to the study itself: Prior therapy, whether anti-PD-1, anti-PD-L1 or anti-CTLA-4, was allowed, and about 39% had some.

Study-wide points: Specificity for antigen went undetermined in the expanded peripheral T cells.

The repertoire was sequenced with immunoSEQ multiplex PCR; TCRdb's copy has only in-frame clones and lacks some. The data show 70,000 to 95,000 clones, with approximately 91% seen just once and about 0.76% held by the top ten. The CDR3 runs to 19 residues. The trim removed 4 bases at V and 0 bases at J, leaving 12 bases unmatched. The germline gives CDR1 SGHTA, CDR2 FQGNSA. The source was CD4+ or CD8+ T cells sorted from blood, collected in a trial of the OX40 agonist ivuxolimab. The chain joins TRBV7-2 to TRBJ2-4; TRBD2 agrees at 10 bases. The clonotype originates from an adult with an advanced solid tumor such as melanoma, head and neck, liver or kidney cancer. The CDR3 DNA is TGTGCCAGCAGCTCAAGCCTACTAGCGGGGAACATAGCCAAAAACATTCAGTACTTC. Translating it yields CASSSSLLAGNIAKNIQYF.